What follows describes a single T cell receptor (beta chain). V was pared by 4 bases and J by 5 bases, with 3 bases of the junction left unmatched. Germline V gene sequence: CDR1 SEHNR, CDR2 FQNEAQ (reference sequence). The CDR3 covers 14 residues. This sample was included in a study of response to subunit inactivated influenza vaccine. TCRdb reprocessed the RT-PCR reads with MiXCR, giving one entry per CDR3 protein. The table has under 200,000 distinct CDR3 sequences, over 9.5% seen once. These records were also assigned to another study, of T cells expressing NK-cell markers. As that study records: Libraries used 5'RACE template switching adding universal primer site and UMIs. Sequencing covered eight donors, seven HCMV-seropositive and one seronegative. Dominant NKG2C+ clonotypes were found to form about 1.0-7.5% of CD8+ T cells in five to seven donors. In four donors, dominant clonotypes made up about 28.3-65% of CD3+CD56-NKG2C+ cells.

The rearrangement joins TRBV7-9 to TRBJ2-5; TRBD1 matches 11 bases. This clonotype was obtained from a man in his forties or fifties who received an inactivated influenza vaccine. Material: CD8+ T cells sorted from PBMCs, obtained 12 days after vaccination. CDR3 protein: CASSYWDRGETQYF. The CDR3 region has the DNA TGTGCCAGCAGCTACTGGGACAGGGGGGAGACCCAGTACTTC.